A selection of T cell receptor beta chains follows, all from one sample in a study of identical twins. TCRdb analysed the 5' RACE reads with MiXCR anew, one entry per CDR3 protein. The profile shows roughly 190,000 distinct CDR3 sequences, about a sixth of them singletons. These data also formed part of another study, on T cells expressing NK-cell markers.

Material for sequencing was CD8+ T cells sorted from blood. These receptors all come from a woman aged 18 to 35 in good health. Both conserved end residues are part of each CDR3. A D gene is named only where the DNA matches it firmly. Clone size appears in some rows only: once, few, many, or a class for an expanded clone.

size: few
J: TRBJ2-7
V: TRBV27
D: TRBD1
DNA: TGTGCCAGCAGTTCAACAGGGGTGAGCGAGCAGTACTTC
CDR3: CASSSTGVSEQYF

size: few
J: TRBJ1-1
V: TRBV29-1
D: NA
DNA: TGCAGCGCCTGGGACGGATCTCTGAACACTGAAGCTTTCTTT
CDR3: CSAWDGSLNTEAFF

size: once
J: TRBJ2-7
V: TRBV6-2/TRBV6-3
D: NA
DNA: TGTGCCAGCAGTTACTCGTGGGGCGAGCAGTACTTC
CDR3: CASSYSWGEQYF

size: NA
J: TRBJ1-6
V: TRBV19
D: TRBD1
DNA: TGTGCCAGTAGTATTTGGACAGGGACTAGTTCACCCCTCCACTTT
CDR3: CASSIWTGTSSPLHF

size: NA
J: TRBJ2-5
V: TRBV10-3
D: NA
DNA: TGTGCCATCAGTGAAGTAGCGGACGTTGTTTGGGAGACCCAGTACTTC
CDR3: CAISEVADVVWETQYF

size: NA
J: TRBJ2-1
V: TRBV5-5
D: TRBD2
DNA: TGTGCCAGCAGCCTACGGACTAGCGGGAGTCTAAATGAGCAGTTCTTC
CDR3: CASSLRTSGSLNEQFF

size: NA
J: TRBJ1-2
V: TRBV12-3/TRBV12-4
D: NA
DNA: TGTGCCAGCATGGGGGGCCGAGCTAACTATGGCTACACCTTC
CDR3: CASMGGRANYGYTF

size: NA
J: TRBJ2-5
V: TRBV11-2
D: NA
DNA: TGTGCCAGCAGCTCTCAGGGAGGTCGAGAGACCCAGTACTTC
CDR3: CASSSQGGRETQYF

size: few
J: TRBJ2-1
V: TRBV27
D: TRBD2
DNA: TGTGCCAGCGTGACTAGCGGGGACTACAATGAGCAGTTCTTC
CDR3: CASVTSGDYNEQFF

size: few
J: TRBJ2-7
V: TRBV6-2/TRBV6-3
D: NA
DNA: TGTGCCAGCAGTTACGATGGGCAGCACAGGAGCTCCTACGAGCAGTACTTC
CDR3: CASSYDGQHRSSYEQYF

size: few
J: TRBJ2-7
V: TRBV5-5
D: TRBD2
DNA: TGTGCCAGCAGTTCACTAGCGGCGGACGAGCAGTACTTC
CDR3: CASSSLAADEQYF

size: few
J: TRBJ1-1
V: TRBV6-2/TRBV6-3
D: TRBD1
DNA: TGTGCCAGCAGTTACGCAGGGGGCTCCACTGAAGCTTTCTTT
CDR3: CASSYAGGSTEAFF

size: NA
J: TRBJ1-2
V: TRBV27
D: NA
DNA: TGTGCCAGCAGTTTAAATTCTGGAGGGCATAATGGCTACACCTTC
CDR3: CASSLNSGGHNGYTF

size: NA
J: TRBJ2-1
V: TRBV6-2/TRBV6-3
D: NA
DNA: TGTGCCAGCAGTTTAGGTCTAGGCCCCTACAATGAGCAGTTCTTC
CDR3: CASSLGLGPYNEQFF

size: once
J: TRBJ2-3
V: TRBV9
D: NA
DNA: TGTGCCAGCAGCGTAGTGAGAGATACGCAGTATTTT
CDR3: CASSVVRDTQYF

size: few
J: TRBJ2-5
V: TRBV12-3/TRBV12-4
D: TRBD2
DNA: TGTGCCAGCAGTCCACCGGCTAGCGGGGGAGACGGCCAGTACTTC
CDR3: CASSPPASGGDGQYF

size: NA
J: TRBJ2-3
V: TRBV29-1
D: NA
DNA: TGCAGCGTGCCGGGGACTAGCACAGATACGCAGTATTTT
CDR3: CSVPGTSTDTQYF

size: NA
J: TRBJ2-3
V: TRBV7-9
D: TRBD2
DNA: TGTGCCAGCAGAGGGACTAGCGGGAGAGGGGATACGCAGTATTTT
CDR3: CASRGTSGRGDTQYF

size: NA
J: TRBJ2-7
V: TRBV6-5
D: NA
DNA: TGTGCCAGCAGTTACGGTTCAGGCCCCTACGAGCAGTACTTC
CDR3: CASSYGSGPYEQYF

size: NA
J: TRBJ2-1
V: TRBV4-3
D: NA
DNA: TGCGCCAGCAGCCAAGATGGGGAGGGGGCATACAATGAGCAGTTCTTC
CDR3: CASSQDGEGAYNEQFF

size: NA
J: TRBJ2-5
V: TRBV29-1
D: NA
DNA: TGCAGCGTTGAAGACCCCAGGACTAGGGGGGGGGAGACCCAGTACTTC
CDR3: CSVEDPRTRGGETQYF

size: NA
J: TRBJ2-1
V: TRBV7-9
D: TRBD2
DNA: TGTGCCAGCAGCTTATCGCGGGGGGATGAGCAGTTCTTC
CDR3: CASSLSRGDEQFF

size: NA
J: TRBJ2-1
V: TRBV20-1
D: TRBD1
DNA: TGCAGTGCTAGAGATTTTGGGACAGACTACAATGAGCAGTTCTTC
CDR3: CSARDFGTDYNEQFF

size: NA
J: TRBJ1-1
V: TRBV27
D: NA
DNA: TGTGCCACCTGGTCGGGGTTTGAAGCTTTCTTT
CDR3: CATWSGFEAFF

size: few
J: TRBJ1-1
V: TRBV4-1
D: TRBD1
DNA: TGCGCCAGCAGCCAAGTTGGGACAGAAGTTTTCTTT
CDR3: CASSQVGTEVFF

size: few
J: TRBJ2-7
V: TRBV10-3
D: TRBD2
DNA: TGTGCCATCAGCGACGGCGGGAGGAACGGCGAGCAGTACTTC
CDR3: CAISDGGRNGEQYF

size: NA
J: TRBJ2-3
V: TRBV12-3/TRBV12-4
D: NA
DNA: TGTGCCAGCAGACAAGGGTTGGAGAGCACAGATACGCAGTATTTT
CDR3: CASRQGLESTDTQYF

size: NA
J: TRBJ1-1
V: TRBV5-1
D: NA
DNA: TGCGCCAGCACAATTTCCGGGATTAACACTGAAGCTTTCTTT
CDR3: CASTISGINTEAFF

size: NA
J: TRBJ2-7
V: TRBV7-9
D: TRBD2
DNA: TGTGCCAGCAGCCTAGCGGGGCAAGAGCAGTACTTC
CDR3: CASSLAGQEQYF

size: many
J: TRBJ2-3
V: TRBV20-1
D: TRBD2
DNA: TGCAGTGCTAGAGATCTGTTCCTAGCGGGGAGTACCGCAGATACGCAGTATTTT
CDR3: CSARDLFLAGSTADTQYF

size: NA
J: TRBJ1-2
V: TRBV12-3/TRBV12-4
D: NA
DNA: TGTGCCAGCGTAGAAGGTCTCTATGGCTACACCTTC
CDR3: CASVEGLYGYTF

size: few
J: TRBJ2-1
V: TRBV5-1
D: TRBD2
DNA: TGCGCCAGCAGCTTGGACGGGAGGGACCCGTACAATGAGCAGTTCTTC
CDR3: CASSLDGRDPYNEQFF

size: NA
J: TRBJ1-4
V: TRBV7-2
D: NA
DNA: TGTGCCAGCAGCCCCAGGGTGAGGAGTACTGAAAAACTGTTTTTT
CDR3: CASSPRVRSTEKLFF

size: few
J: TRBJ2-1
V: TRBV5-5
D: NA
DNA: TGTGCCAGCAGCTTGGTGGAGGGGGCCCCCAGGGATGAGCAGTTCTTC
CDR3: CASSLVEGAPRDEQFF

size: NA
J: TRBJ1-2
V: TRBV2
D: TRBD1
DNA: TGTGCCAGCAAGCCGGGACAGGGAGGAATCTATGGCTACACCTTC
CDR3: CASKPGQGGIYGYTF

size: many
J: TRBJ2-2
V: TRBV29-1
D: NA
DNA: TGCAGCGTTGTTTTTAGCGGGGAGCTGTTTTTT
CDR3: CSVVFSGELFF

size: many
J: TRBJ2-2
V: TRBV7-9
D: NA
DNA: TGTGCCAGCAGCTACATTACCACCGGGGAGCTGTTTTTT
CDR3: CASSYITTGELFF

size: few
J: TRBJ1-2
V: TRBV2
D: TRBD1
DNA: TGTGCCAGCAGGGACAGGGAAGAATGGTATGGCTACACCTTC
CDR3: CASRDREEWYGYTF

size: few
J: TRBJ2-7
V: TRBV28
D: TRBD2
DNA: TGTGCCAGCAGTTCAGCGGGGGGCCGCTCCTACGAGCAGTACTTC
CDR3: CASSSAGGRSYEQYF

size: few
J: TRBJ1-1
V: TRBV5-1
D: NA
DNA: TGCGCCAGCAGCTTGGCGTCGACGGCGACTGAAGCTTTCTTT
CDR3: CASSLASTATEAFF

size: NA
J: TRBJ2-7
V: TRBV6-2/TRBV6-3
D: NA
DNA: TGTGCCAGCAGCCCCACAGGGCTGATCTACGAGCAGTACTTC
CDR3: CASSPTGLIYEQYF

size: few
J: TRBJ2-5
V: TRBV3-1
D: TRBD1
DNA: TGTGCCAGCAGCTCCGTCCGGGACAGGGGTGAGACCCAGTACTTC
CDR3: CASSSVRDRGETQYF

size: NA
J: TRBJ2-1
V: TRBV7-9
D: TRBD2
DNA: TGTGCCAGCAGCTTACCTCTAGCGGGAGTGGTGGATGAGCAGTTCTTC
CDR3: CASSLPLAGVVDEQFF

size: NA
J: TRBJ1-2
V: TRBV29-1
D: NA
DNA: TGCAGCGTTGCCCGGGACTCCGAGTCCTATGGCTACACCTTC
CDR3: CSVARDSESYGYTF

size: many
J: TRBJ2-5
V: TRBV7-6
D: NA
DNA: TGTGCCAGCAGCTTAGTCCCTCCCAGGGAACAAGAGACCCAGTACTTC
CDR3: CASSLVPPREQETQYF

size: few
J: TRBJ2-5
V: TRBV5-5
D: TRBD2
DNA: TGTGCCAGCAGCTTGGGACTAGCGGGGGCCAAACAAGAGACCCAGTACTTC
CDR3: CASSLGLAGAKQETQYF

size: many
J: TRBJ1-1
V: TRBV10-3
D: NA
DNA: TGTGCCATCAGTGAGACCGATACAGGAGACGCTTTCTTT
CDR3: CAISETDTGDAFF

size: NA
J: TRBJ2-7
V: TRBV4-1
D: NA
DNA: TGCGCCAGCAGCCAAGATGAGACAGTTCCAACCTACGAGCAGTACTTC
CDR3: CASSQDETVPTYEQYF

size: NA
J: TRBJ2-1
V: TRBV5-1
D: TRBD2
DNA: TGCGCCAGCAGCCCGGAGGGACTAGCGGGGGTCAGTGAGCAGTTCTTC
CDR3: CASSPEGLAGVSEQFF

size: NA
J: TRBJ2-1
V: TRBV4-3
D: TRBD2
DNA: TGCGCCAGCAGTCGGACTAGCGGAATCTACAATGAGCAGTTCTTC
CDR3: CASSRTSGIYNEQFF